The source of this TCR beta chain is a study of shared clonotypes between healthy human individuals. Naivety among CD8 cells was defined by CD45RO negativity and positive CCR7 selection, thereby excluding terminally differentiated effector memory CD45RA+ cells. Clones were sequenced by immunoSEQ multiplex PCR, and TCRdb holds only the in-frame ones, with some missing. Of around 2,000,000 clones in the sample, about 95% were seen once. The TCR comes from a man younger than 35 in good health. Input material: naive CD8+ T cells sorted from blood.

The CDR3 reads CASSALTSREQYF. The CDR3 region has the DNA TGCGCCAGCAGCGCATTGACATCGAGGGAGCAGTACTTC. This sequence joins TRBV10-1 and TRBJ2-7; unclear D gene. The CDR3 contains 13 residues. Germline V gene lookup returns CDR1 WNHNN and CDR2 SYGVQD (reference sequence). Trimming took off 6 bases at V and 7 bases at J, with 16 bases between the two ends.